The 2 T cell receptor beta chains reported below all come from one sample, sequenced in a study of cytomegalovirus exposure and HLA in healthy donors. Use of 60 Vbeta and 13 Jbeta primers characterized the PCR. Assay used: immunoSEQ multiplex PCR; TCRdb lists only in-frame clones, some missing. The data contain under 250,000 clones, over 80% of them singletons. Sequencing was performed on PBMCs. The receptors derive from a woman between 45 and 60 years old in good health and CMV-seropositive.

The chain employs TRBV6-6 and TRBJ2-7; unclear D gene. This CDR3 has 13 residues. Germline values: CDR1 MNHNY, CDR2 SVGAGI (reference sequence). With 5 bases removed from V and 3 bases from J, the gap between germline ends came to 11 bases. The CDR3 region has the DNA TGTGCCAGCAGTCTCCCGGTTCTCTACGAGCAGTACTTC. Encoded protein: CASSLPVLYEQYF.

The chain joins TRBV14 to TRBJ2-2; the match to TRBD2 covers 10 bases. CDR3 length: 18 amino acids. Unmatched junction bases numbered 9, after V lost 2 bases and J lost 3 bases. Germline CDR1 is SGHDN and CDR2 is FVKESK. The CDR3 DNA follows: TGTGCCAGCAGCCAACTAGCGGGGGCCCCCAGATACACCGGGGAGCTGTTTTTT. Residues: CASSQLAGAPRYTGELFF.